A selection of T cell receptor beta chains follows, all from one sample in a study of a mutant IDH1 vaccine in newly diagnosed glioma. These TCRs' antigens remain unknown. The assay was immunoSEQ multiplex PCR, and TCRdb's table has in-frame clones only and misses some. The repertoire holds around 80,000 clones, with 85% to 90% as singletons. Material: PBMCs, obtained from a glioma patient whose treatment included an IDH1 peptide vaccine. The receptors stem from a woman aged 50 to 60 with glioma. CDR3s include the opening cysteine and the closing phenylalanine or tryptophan. Each record gives: V gene, clone size, J gene, D gene, CDR3 protein, CDR3 DNA. A D gene is named only where the DNA matches it firmly. Size tells how often a clone was seen (once, few, many) or the class of an expanded clone, and some rows leave it out.

V: TRBV30; size: NA; J: TRBJ1-1; D: NA; CDR3: CAWSAQGYTEAFF; DNA: TGTGCCTGGAGTGCCCAGGGTTACACTGAAGCTTTCTTT
V: TRBV5-1; size: NA; J: TRBJ2-7; D: NA; CDR3: CASSLAGLEGSYEQYF; DNA: TGCGCCAGCAGCTTGGCGGGACTTGAGGGCTCCTACGAGCAGTACTTC
V: TRBV29-1; size: NA; J: TRBJ2-3; D: NA; CDR3: CSTAWREGTDTQYF; DNA: TGCAGTACGGCATGGAGGGAGGGCACAGATACGCAGTATTTT
V: TRBV10-3; size: once; J: TRBJ2-1; D: TRBD2; CDR3: CAIAQDRGRTSGRNEQFF; DNA: TGTGCCATCGCCCAGGACAGGGGGCGGACTAGCGGGAGGAATGAGCAGTTCTTC
V: TRBV7-7; size: NA; J: TRBJ2-5; D: TRBD1; CDR3: CASSSGTGGQETQYF; DNA: TGTGCTAGCAGCTCAGGGACAGGGGGCCAAGAGACCCAGTACTTC
V: TRBV5-5; size: NA; J: TRBJ1-5; D: NA; CDR3: CASRVSWSNQPQHF; DNA: TGTGCCAGCAGGGTCTCATGGAGCAATCAGCCCCAGCATTTT
V: TRBV5-1; size: NA; J: TRBJ2-3; D: NA; CDR3: CASSRDPLGTDTQYF; DNA: TGCGCCAGCAGCAGGGACCCCTTGGGCACAGATACGCAGTATTTT
V: TRBV9; size: once; J: TRBJ2-7; D: TRBD1; CDR3: CASSVGGQVTYEQYF; DNA: TGTGCCAGCAGCGTAGGGGGACAGGTGACCTACGAGCAGTACTTC
V: TRBV5-4; size: NA; J: TRBJ1-5; D: TRBD1; CDR3: CASSSDRANQPQHF; DNA: TGTGCCAGCAGCTCCGACAGGGCGAATCAGCCCCAGCATTTT
V: TRBV28; size: NA; J: TRBJ1-1; D: NA; CDR3: CASSLGRTGNTEAFF; DNA: TGTGCCAGCAGTTTAGGGAGGACGGGGAACACTGAAGCTTTCTTT
V: TRBV28; size: NA; J: TRBJ1-2; D: NA; CDR3: CASSVGTPTNYGYTF; DNA: TGTGCCAGCAGTGTCGGGACACCCACTAACTATGGCTACACCTTC
V: TRBV6-1; size: NA; J: TRBJ1-4; D: NA; CDR3: CASSESGINEKLFF; DNA: TGTGCCAGCAGTGAATCCGGGATTAATGAAAAACTGTTTTTT
V: TRBV5-6; size: NA; J: TRBJ2-3; D: NA; CDR3: CASSAPQAFTDTQYF; DNA: TGTGCCAGCAGCGCGCCCCAGGCTTTCACAGATACGCAGTATTTT
V: TRBV28; size: NA; J: TRBJ2-7; D: TRBD1; CDR3: CASSLETGLSSYEQYF; DNA: TGTGCCAGCAGTTTAGAGACAGGGCTGAGCTCCTACGAGCAGTACTTC
V: TRBV28; size: NA; J: TRBJ1-1; D: TRBD1; CDR3: CASRRQGDMTEAFF; DNA: TGTGCCAGCCGCCGACAGGGGGATATGACTGAAGCTTTCTTT
V: TRBV28; size: NA; J: TRBJ2-3; D: TRBD1; CDR3: CASSRAPGGTQYF; DNA: TGTGCCAGCAGCCGGGCCCCAGGGGGTACGCAGTATTTT
V: TRBV2; size: NA; J: TRBJ2-2; D: TRBD1; CDR3: CASSLGQAYTGELFF; DNA: TGTGCCAGCAGTTTAGGACAGGCTTACACCGGGGAGCTGTTTTTT
V: TRBV28; size: NA; J: TRBJ1-5; D: NA; CDR3: CAITRGLQFGPQHF; DNA: TGTGCCATCACCCGGGGACTACAATTTGGGCCCCAGCATTTT
V: TRBV5-1; size: NA; J: TRBJ1-1; D: NA; CDR3: CASSLLQGNTEAFF; DNA: TGCGCCAGCAGCTTATTACAGGGGAACACTGAAGCTTTCTTT